The sequence of this T cell receptor beta chain was determined in a study of neoadjuvant anti-PD-1 for oral cavity cancer. PBMC libraries mostly used 400 to 550 ng of input genomic DNA, with six replicates per sample. Assay: immunoSEQ multiplex PCR; the TCRdb copy retains only in-frame clones and omits some. Of around 30,000 clones listed, more than 75% are singletons. Study observations and caveats: Non-responders to neoadjuvant nivolumab had significantly more clonal PBMC T cells than responders.

Patients had newly diagnosed, untreated stage II-IVA oral cavity squamous cell carcinoma. Analysis of PBMCs was direct, with no culture step. As to this clone: What it binds is unknown.

Per germline, CDR1 MDHEN and CDR2 SYDVKM. The V and J ends lost 5 bases and 11 bases respectively, with 21 bases between them. The CDR3 extends over 14 amino acids. This TCR came from a person aged 35 to 85 with oral cavity squamous cell carcinoma. The chain recombines TRBV28 with TRBJ1-2, with D possibly being TRBD1 (6 bases). The sequenced sample was PBMCs, obtained before nivolumab (anti-PD-1) treatment. DNA for the CDR3: TGTGCCAGCAGTCTCAACAGGGCCCGTTTGTGGTACACCTTC. Translating gives CASSLNRARLWYTF.